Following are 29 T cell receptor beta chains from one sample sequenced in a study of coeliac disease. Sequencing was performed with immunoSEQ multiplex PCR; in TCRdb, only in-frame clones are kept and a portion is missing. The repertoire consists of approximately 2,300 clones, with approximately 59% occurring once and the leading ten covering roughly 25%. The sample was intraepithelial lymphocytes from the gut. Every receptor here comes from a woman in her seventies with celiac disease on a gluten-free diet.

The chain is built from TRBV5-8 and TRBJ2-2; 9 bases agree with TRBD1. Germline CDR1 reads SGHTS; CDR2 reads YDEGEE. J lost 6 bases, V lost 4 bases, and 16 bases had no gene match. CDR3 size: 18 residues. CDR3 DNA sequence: TGTGCCAGCAGCCATTCATACGACCCGGACAGGGGTGCCGGGGAGCTGTTTTTT. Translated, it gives CASSHSYDPDRGAGELFF.

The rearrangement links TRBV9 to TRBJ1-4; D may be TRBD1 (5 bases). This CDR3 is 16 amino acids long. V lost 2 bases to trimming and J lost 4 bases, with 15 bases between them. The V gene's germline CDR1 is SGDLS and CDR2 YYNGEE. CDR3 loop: CASSVGTFPGNEKLFF. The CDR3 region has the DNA TGTGCCAGCAGCGTCGGGACTTTCCCTGGTAATGAAAAACTGTTTTTT.

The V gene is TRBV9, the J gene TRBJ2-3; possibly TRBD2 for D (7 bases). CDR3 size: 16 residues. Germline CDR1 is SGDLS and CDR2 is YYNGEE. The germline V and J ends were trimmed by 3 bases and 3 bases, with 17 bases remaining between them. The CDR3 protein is CASSAGGGGGTDTQYF. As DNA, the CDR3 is TGTGCCAGCAGCGCTGGAGGCGGGGGCGGGACAGATACGCAGTATTTT.

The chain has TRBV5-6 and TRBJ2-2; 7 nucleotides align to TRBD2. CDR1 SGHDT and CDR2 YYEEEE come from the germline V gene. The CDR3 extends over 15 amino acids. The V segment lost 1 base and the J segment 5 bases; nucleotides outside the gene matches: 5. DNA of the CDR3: TGTGCCAGCAGCTTGCGGGGGGATGGGACCGGGGAGCTGTTTTTT. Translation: CASSLRGDGTGELFF.

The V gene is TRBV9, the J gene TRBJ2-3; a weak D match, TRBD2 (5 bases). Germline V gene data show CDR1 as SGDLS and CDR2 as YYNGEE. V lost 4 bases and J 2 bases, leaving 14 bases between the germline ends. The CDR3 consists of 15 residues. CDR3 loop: CASSQEANPTDTQYF. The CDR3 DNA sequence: TGTGCCAGCAGCCAGGAGGCTAACCCCACAGATACGCAGTATTTT.

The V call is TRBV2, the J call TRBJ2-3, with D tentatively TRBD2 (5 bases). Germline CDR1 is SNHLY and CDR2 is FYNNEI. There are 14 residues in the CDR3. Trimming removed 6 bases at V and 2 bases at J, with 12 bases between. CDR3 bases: TGTGCCAGCAGGATGAGGGCCAACACAGATACGCAGTATTTT. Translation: CASRMRANTDTQYF.

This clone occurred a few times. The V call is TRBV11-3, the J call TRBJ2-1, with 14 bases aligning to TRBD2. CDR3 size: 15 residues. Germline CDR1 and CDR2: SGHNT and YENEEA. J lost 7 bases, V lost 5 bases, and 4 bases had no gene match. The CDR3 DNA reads TGTGCCAGCAGCGCTGGGACTAGCGGGAGTAATGAGCAGTTCTTC. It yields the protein CASSAGTSGSNEQFF.

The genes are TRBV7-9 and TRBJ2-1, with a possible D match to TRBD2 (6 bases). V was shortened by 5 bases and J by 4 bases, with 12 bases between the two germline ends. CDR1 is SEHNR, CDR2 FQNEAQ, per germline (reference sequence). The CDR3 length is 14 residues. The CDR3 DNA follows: TGTGCCAGCAGCCAGGAGGGTCGGTACAATGAGCAGTTCTTC. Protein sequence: CASSQEGRYNEQFF.

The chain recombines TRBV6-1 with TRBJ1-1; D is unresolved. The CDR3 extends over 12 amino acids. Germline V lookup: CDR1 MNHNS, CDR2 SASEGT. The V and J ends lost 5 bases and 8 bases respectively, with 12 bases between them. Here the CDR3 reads CASSFRRLEAFF. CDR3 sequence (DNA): TGTGCCAGCAGTTTCCGGAGGCTAGAAGCTTTCTTT.

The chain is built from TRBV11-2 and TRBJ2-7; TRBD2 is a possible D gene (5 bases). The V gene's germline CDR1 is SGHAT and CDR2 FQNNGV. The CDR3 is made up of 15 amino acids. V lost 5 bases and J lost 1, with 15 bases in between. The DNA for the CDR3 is TGTGCCAGCAGCCCTGGGCCGGACTCTTCCTACGAGCAGTACTTC. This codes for CASSPGPDSSYEQYF.

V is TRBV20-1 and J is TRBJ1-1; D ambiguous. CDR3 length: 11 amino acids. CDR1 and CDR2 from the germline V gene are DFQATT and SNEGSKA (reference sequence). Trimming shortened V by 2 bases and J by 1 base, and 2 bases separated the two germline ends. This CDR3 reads CSARRNTEAFF. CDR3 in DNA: TGCAGTGCTAGACGGAACACTGAAGCTTTCTTT.

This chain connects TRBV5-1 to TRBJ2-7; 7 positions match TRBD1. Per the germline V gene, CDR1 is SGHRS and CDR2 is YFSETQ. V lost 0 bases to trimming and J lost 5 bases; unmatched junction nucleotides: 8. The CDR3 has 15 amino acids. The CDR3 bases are TGCGCCAGCAGCTTGGCCGAGGGGGCCCGGAACGAGCAGTACTTC. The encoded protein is CASSLAEGARNEQYF.

CDR3 sequence: CASSVVGVLDEQFF. The CDR3 nucleotides are TGTGCCAGCAGCGTAGTAGGAGTTTTAGATGAGCAGTTCTTC. V and J are TRBV9 and TRBJ2-1; the D is unclear. The CDR3 contains 14 residues. Germline values: CDR1 SGDLS, CDR2 YYNGEE. Trimming left V 0 bases short and J 8 bases short, with 12 bases between.

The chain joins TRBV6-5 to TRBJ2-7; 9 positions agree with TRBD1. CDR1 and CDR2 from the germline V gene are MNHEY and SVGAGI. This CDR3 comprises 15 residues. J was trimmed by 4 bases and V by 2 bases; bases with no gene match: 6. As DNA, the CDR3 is TGTGCCAGCAGTTACAGAGGGACAGGGAATTACGAGCAGTACTTC. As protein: CASSYRGTGNYEQYF.

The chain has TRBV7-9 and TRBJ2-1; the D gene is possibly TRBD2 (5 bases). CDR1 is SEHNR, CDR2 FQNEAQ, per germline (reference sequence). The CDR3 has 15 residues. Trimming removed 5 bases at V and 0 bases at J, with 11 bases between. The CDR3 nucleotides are TGTGCCAGCAGCCAGAGCGGAAGCTCCTACAATGAGCAGTTCTTC. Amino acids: CASSQSGSSYNEQFF.

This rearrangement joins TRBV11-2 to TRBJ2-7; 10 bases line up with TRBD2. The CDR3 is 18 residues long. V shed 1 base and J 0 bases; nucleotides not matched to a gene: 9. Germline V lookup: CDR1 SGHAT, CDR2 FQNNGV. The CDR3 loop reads CASSLVGASGGSSYEQYF. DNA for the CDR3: TGTGCCAGCAGCTTAGTGGGTGCTAGCGGGGGCTCCTCCTACGAGCAGTACTTC.

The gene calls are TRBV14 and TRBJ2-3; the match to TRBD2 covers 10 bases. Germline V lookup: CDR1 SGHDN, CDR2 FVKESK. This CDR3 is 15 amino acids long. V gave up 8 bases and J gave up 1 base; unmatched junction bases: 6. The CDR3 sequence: CASGALAGGTDTQYF. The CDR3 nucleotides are TGTGCCAGCGGAGCCCTAGCGGGAGGCACAGATACGCAGTATTTT. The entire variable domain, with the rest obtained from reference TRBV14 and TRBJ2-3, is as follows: EAGVTQFPSHSVIEKGQTVTLRCDPISGHDNLYWYRRVMGKEIKFLLHFVKESKQDESGMPNNRFLAERTGGTYSTLKVQPAELEDSGVYFCASGALAGGTDTQYFGPGTRLTVL.

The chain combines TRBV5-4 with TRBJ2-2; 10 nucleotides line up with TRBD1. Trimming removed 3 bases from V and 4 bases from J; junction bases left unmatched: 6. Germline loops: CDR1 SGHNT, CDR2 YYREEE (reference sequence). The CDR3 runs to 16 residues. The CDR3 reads CASSSKRTGGTGELFF. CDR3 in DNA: TGTGCCAGCAGCTCGAAACGGACAGGGGGCACCGGGGAGCTGTTTTTT. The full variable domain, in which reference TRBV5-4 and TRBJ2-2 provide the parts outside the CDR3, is ETGVTQSPTHLIKTRGQQVTLRCSSQSGHNTVSWYQQALGQGPQFIFQYYREEENGRGNFPPRFSGLQFPNYSSELNVNALELDDSALYLCASSSKRTGGTGELFFGEGSRLTVL.

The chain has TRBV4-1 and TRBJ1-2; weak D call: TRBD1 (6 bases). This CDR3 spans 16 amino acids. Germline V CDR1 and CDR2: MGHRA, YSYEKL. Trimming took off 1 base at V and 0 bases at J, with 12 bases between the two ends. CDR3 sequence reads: CASSQAGGLSNYGYTF. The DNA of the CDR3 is TGCGCCAGCAGCCAAGCCGGGGGGCTTTCTAACTATGGCTACACCTTC.

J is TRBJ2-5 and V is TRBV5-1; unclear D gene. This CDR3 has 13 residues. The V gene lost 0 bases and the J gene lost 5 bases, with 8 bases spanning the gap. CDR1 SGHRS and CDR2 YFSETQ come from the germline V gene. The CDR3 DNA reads TGCGCCAGCAGCTTGGGTGTCTCCGAGACCCAGTACTTC. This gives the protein CASSLGVSETQYF.

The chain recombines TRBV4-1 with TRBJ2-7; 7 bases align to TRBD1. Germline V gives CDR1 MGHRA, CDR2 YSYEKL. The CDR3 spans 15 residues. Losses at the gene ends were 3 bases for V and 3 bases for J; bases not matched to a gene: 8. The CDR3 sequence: CASSQVGTVGYEQYF. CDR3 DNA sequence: TGCGCCAGCAGCCAGGTTGGGACAGTCGGCTACGAGCAGTACTTC.

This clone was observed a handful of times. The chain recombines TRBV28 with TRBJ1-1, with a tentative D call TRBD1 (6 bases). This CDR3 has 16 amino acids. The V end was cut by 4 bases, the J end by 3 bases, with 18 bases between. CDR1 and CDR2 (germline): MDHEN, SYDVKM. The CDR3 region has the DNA TGTGCCAGCAGTTCACGGCTTTGGGGGCACGACACTGAAGCTTTCTTT. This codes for CASSSRLWGHDTEAFF.

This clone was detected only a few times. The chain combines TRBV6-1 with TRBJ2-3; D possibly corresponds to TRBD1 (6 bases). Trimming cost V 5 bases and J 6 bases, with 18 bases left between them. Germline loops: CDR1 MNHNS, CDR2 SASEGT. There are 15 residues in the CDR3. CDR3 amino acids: CASSTWTAFRDTQYF. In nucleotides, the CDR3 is TGTGCCAGCAGTACGTGGACAGCGTTTAGGGATACGCAGTATTTT.

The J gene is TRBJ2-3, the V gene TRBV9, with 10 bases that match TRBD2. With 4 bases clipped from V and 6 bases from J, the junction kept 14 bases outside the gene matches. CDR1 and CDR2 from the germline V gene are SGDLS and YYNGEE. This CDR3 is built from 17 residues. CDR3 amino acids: CASSPRGQRGGRDTQYF. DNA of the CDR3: TGTGCCAGCAGCCCCCGGGGCCAGCGGGGGGGCCGGGATACGCAGTATTTT.

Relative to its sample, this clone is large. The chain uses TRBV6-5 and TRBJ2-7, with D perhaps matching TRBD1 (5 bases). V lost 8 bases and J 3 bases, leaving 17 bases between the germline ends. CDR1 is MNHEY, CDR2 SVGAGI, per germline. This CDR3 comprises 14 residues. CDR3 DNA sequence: TGTGCCAGCGGTGATTCTGACAGTTTCTACGAGCAGTACTTC. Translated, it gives CASGDSDSFYEQYF.

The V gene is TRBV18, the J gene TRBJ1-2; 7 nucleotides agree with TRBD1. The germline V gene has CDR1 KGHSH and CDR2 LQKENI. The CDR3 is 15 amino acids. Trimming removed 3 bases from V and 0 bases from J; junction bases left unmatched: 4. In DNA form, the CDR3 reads TGTGCCAGCTCACCGGACAGGCACCCTAACTATGGCTACACCTTC. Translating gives CASSPDRHPNYGYTF.

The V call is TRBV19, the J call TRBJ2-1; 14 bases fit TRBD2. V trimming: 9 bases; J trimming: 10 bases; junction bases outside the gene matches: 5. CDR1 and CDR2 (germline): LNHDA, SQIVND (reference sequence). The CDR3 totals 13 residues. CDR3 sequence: CASAGLAGEEQFF. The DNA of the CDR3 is TGTGCCAGCGCGGGACTAGCGGGAGAGGAGCAGTTCTTC.

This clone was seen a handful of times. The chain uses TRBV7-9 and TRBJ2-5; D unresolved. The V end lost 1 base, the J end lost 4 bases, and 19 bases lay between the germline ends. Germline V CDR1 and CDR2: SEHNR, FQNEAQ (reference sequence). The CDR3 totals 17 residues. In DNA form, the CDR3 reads TGTGCCAGCAGCTTAGGCGACTTAGTGGTCGCGTCAGAGACCCAGTACTTC. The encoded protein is CASSLGDLVVASETQYF.

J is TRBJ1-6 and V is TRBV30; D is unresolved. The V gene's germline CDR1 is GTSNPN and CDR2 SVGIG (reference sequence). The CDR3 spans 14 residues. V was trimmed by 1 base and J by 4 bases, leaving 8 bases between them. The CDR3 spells CAWSGQAYNSPLHF. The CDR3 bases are TGTGCCTGGAGTGGCCAGGCTTATAATTCACCCCTCCACTTT. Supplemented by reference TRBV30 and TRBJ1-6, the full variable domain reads SQTIHQWPATLVQPVGSPLSLECTVEGTSNPNLYWYRQAAGRGLQLLFYSVGIGQISSEVPQNLSASRPQDRQFILSSKKLLLSDSGFYLCAWSGQAYNSPLHFGNGTRLTVT.